This T cell receptor (beta chain) derives from a study of blood T cell repertoires in COVID-19. As for the study in general: Sites across the United States, Italy and Spain contributed samples from acute and convalescent COVID-19. Nucleic acid was either cDNA or gDNA, and it came from T cells, B-cell-depleted T cells, or PBMCs.

V shed 0 bases and J shed 9 bases, with 15 bases lying between them. The V gene's germline CDR1 is MNHEY and CDR2 SVGAGI. This CDR3 has 16 amino acids. Authors' analysis steps: Reference gene primer amplification yielded estimated nucleated cell counts. Sequencing was performed with immunoSEQ multiplex PCR; in TCRdb, only in-frame clones are kept and a portion is missing. Clone size and V and J calls were adopted from that table, with D and trimming inferred from the DNA. There are around 100,000 clones in the sample; around four fifths occur only once, and 26% lies in the top ten. This TCR was recovered from a man aged 55-75 years with acute or convalescent COVID-19. V usage is TRBV6-5 and J usage is TRBJ1-6, with D perhaps TRBD1 (6 bases). The sample taken for sequencing was peripheral blood. The CDR3, as DNA: TGTGCCAGCAGTTACTCGTTTCAGGGGAGTGGTTCACCCCTCCACTTT. It translates to CASSYSFQGSGSPLHF.